The 10 T cell receptor beta chains below come from one sample, sequenced in a study of Tregs in tolerant kidney transplant recipients (dated by TCRdb to about 2019). Library method: the immunoSEQ multiplex PCR assay. Held by TCRdb, this immuneACCESS table contains in-frame sequences only and omits some clones. Under half of the omission traces to an unresolved V gene where checked; the cause of the rest is unknown. Within this sample are about 52,000 clones, with around 93% of them counted one time only. Clones ranked in the top ten supply about 16% of the sample. Related donors were used in the transplants with nonmyeloablative bone marrow transplantation, and mixed chimerism was transient in the human trials. The sequenced sample was CD8+ T cells from blood (PBMCs), obtained 24 months after the transplant. The source is a human patient who received a combined kidney and bone marrow transplant. After a transplant, certain T cells may trace back to the graft donor.

This chain connects TRBV7-2 to TRBJ2-1, with TRBD2 matching over 12 bases. With 5 bases clipped from V and 4 bases from J, the junction kept 9 bases outside the gene matches. Germline V lookup: CDR1 SGHTA, CDR2 FQGNSA. The CDR3 contains 17 residues. CDR3 sequence reads: CASSLILAGGQYNEQFF. The CDR3 coding sequence is TGTGCCAGCAGCCTAATACTAGCGGGAGGACAGTACAATGAGCAGTTCTTC.

V gene TRBV14 combines with J gene TRBJ2-5; no clear D gene. The germline CDR1 and CDR2 sequences are SGHDN and FVKESK. The CDR3 spans 13 residues. The V end lost 4 bases, the J end lost 0 bases, and 6 bases lay between the germline ends. CDR3 residues: CASSPDYQETQYF. DNA of the CDR3: TGTGCCAGCAGCCCCGACTACCAAGAGACCCAGTACTTC.

V is TRBV10-3 and J is TRBJ2-7; D might be TRBD2 (5 bases). With 7 bases removed from V and 4 bases from J, the gap between germline ends came to 26 bases. Germline V CDR1 and CDR2: ENHRY, SYGVKD. CDR3 length: 17 amino acids. CDR3 nucleotides: TGTGCCATCACGAGGGCAGACAAGCCTCCTACGCCGTACGAGCAGTACTTC. This sequence encodes CAITRADKPPTPYEQYF.

V is TRBV9 and J is TRBJ2-6; 8 nucleotides match TRBD2. CDR1 SGDLS and CDR2 YYNGEE come from the germline V gene. The CDR3 loop spans 18 amino acids. V dropped 3 bases and J dropped 0; count of bases not matched to a gene: 8. The CDR3 DNA follows: TGTGCCAGCAGCGAGGGGGGGACTAGGAGCTCTGGGGCCAACGTCCTGACTTTC. It codes for CASSEGGTRSSGANVLTF.

By sample share, this clone is medium-sized. The chain is built from TRBV4-1 and TRBJ1-3, with 7 bases matching TRBD1. CDR3 length: 16 residues. CDR1 is MGHRA, CDR2 YSYEKL, per germline. V dropped 0 bases and J dropped 1; count of bases not matched to a gene: 3. CDR3 coding DNA: TGCGCCAGCAGCCAAGATCAGGGGGGATCTGGAAACACCATATATTTT. This encodes CASSQDQGGSGNTIYF.

In its sample, this clone was seen a few times. The CDR3 DNA sequence: TGCGCCAGCAGCCAAGGCGGGAACATTCAGTACTTC. The encoded protein is CASSQGGNIQYF. The chain carries TRBV4-1 and TRBJ2-4; possibly TRBD2 for D (5 bases). V was clipped by 1 base and J by 7 bases, with 5 bases between them. Germline V gene lookup returns CDR1 MGHRA and CDR2 YSYEKL. The CDR3 contains 12 residues.

The chain joins TRBV5-4 to TRBJ2-3; D unclear. V lost 2 bases and J lost 4, with 5 bases in between. The CDR3 has 12 amino acids. Germline V lookup: CDR1 SGHNT, CDR2 YYREEE (reference sequence). In nucleotides, the CDR3 is TGTGCCAGCAGCTTCGGGTCAGATACGCAGTATTTT. It codes for CASSFGSDTQYF. The variable domain in full, completed from reference TRBV5-4 and TRBJ2-3, reads ETGVTQSPTHLIKTRGQQVTLRCSSQSGHNTVSWYQQALGQGPQFIFQYYREEENGRGNFPPRFSGLQFPNYSSELNVNALELDDSALYLCASSFGSDTQYFGPGTRLTVL.

This chain links TRBV4-3 with TRBJ2-7; D is perhaps TRBD2 (6 bases). Germline CDR1 reads LGHNA; CDR2 reads YSLEER. Trimming took off 7 bases at V and 0 bases at J, with 22 bases between the two ends. The CDR3 has 17 amino acids. This CDR3 reads CASKPTIGSGSSYEQYF. DNA for the CDR3: TGCGCCAGCAAGCCAACTATTGGATCCGGGAGCTCCTACGAGCAGTACTTC.

This chain links TRBV7-9 with TRBJ1-2, with TRBD1 matching over 9 bases. Trimming removed 3 bases from V and 3 bases from J; junction bases left unmatched: 14. CDR1 is SEHNR and CDR2 is FQNEAQ in the germline V gene (reference sequence). This CDR3 is built from 18 residues. CDR3 amino acids: CASSFLKGQGGDYYGYTF. DNA of the CDR3: TGTGCCAGCAGCTTTCTGAAGGGACAGGGAGGAGATTACTATGGCTACACCTTC.

The J gene is TRBJ2-3, the V gene TRBV23-1; TRBD1 might be the D (5 bases). TRBV23-1 is given ORF status, its function remaining uncertain. V lost 2 bases and J lost 3, with 18 bases in between. The length of the CDR3 is 17 residues. The CDR3 is CASSQVKKGLGTDTQYF. CDR3 bases: TGCGCCAGCAGTCAAGTTAAAAAGGGGCTCGGGACAGATACGCAGTATTTT.